This T cell receptor (beta chain) is drawn from a study of shared clonotypes between healthy human individuals. Overall study: Donor composition was a couple of women and three men, aged 18 to 49.

Terminally differentiated effector memory CD45RA+ cells were left out of the naive CD8 fraction, which was CD45RO-negative and positively selected for CCR7. The junction had 14 bases not matched to a gene; V was cut back by 0 bases and J by 7 bases. The CDR3 covers 17 residues. The germline CDR1 and CDR2 sequences are SGHAT and FQNNGV. Notes on the study in general: Non-shared clonotypes had lower generation probabilities than those shared by all four donors. For naive CD4 cells, 4% to 6% of clonotypes were shared across a handful of donors.

Per the original data handling: ImmunoSEQ gave junction-only sequences without quality scores, so filtering differed. Measured with immunoSEQ multiplex PCR; TCRdb has only the in-frame clones, and not every one. V and J calls and clone size are given by that table; D and trimming were obtained from the DNA. This table has 550,000 to 750,000 clones, nearly 97% appearing once. As for this clone: Its specificity is unknown.

The TCR was taken from a woman aged 25 to 39 in good health. This chain links TRBV11-2 with TRBJ2-7; 8 nucleotides line up with TRBD2. The sequenced material came from naive CD8+ T cells sorted from blood. CDR3 coding DNA: TGTGCCAGCAGCTTAGATCCAGCGGGAGACATAACCTGGGAGCAGTACTTC. Translation gives CASSLDPAGDITWEQYF.